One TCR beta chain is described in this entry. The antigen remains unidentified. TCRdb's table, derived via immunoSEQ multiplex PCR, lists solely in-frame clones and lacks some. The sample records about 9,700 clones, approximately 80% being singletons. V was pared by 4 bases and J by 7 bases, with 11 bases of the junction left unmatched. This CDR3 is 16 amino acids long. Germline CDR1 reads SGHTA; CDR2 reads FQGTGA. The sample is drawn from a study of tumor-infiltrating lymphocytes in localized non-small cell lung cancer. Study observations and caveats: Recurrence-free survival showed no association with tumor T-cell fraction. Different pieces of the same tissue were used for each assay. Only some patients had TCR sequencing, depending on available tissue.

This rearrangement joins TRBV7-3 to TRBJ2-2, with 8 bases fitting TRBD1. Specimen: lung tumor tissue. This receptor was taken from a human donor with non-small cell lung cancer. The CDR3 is CASSSRGPGMGGELFF. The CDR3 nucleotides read TGTGCCAGCAGCTCCAGGGGGCCGGGGATGGGCGGGGAGCTGTTTTTT. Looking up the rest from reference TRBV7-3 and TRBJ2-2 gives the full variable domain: GAGVSQTPSNKVTEKGKYVELRCDPISGHTALYWYRQSLGQGPEFLIYFQGTGAADDSGLPNDRFFAVRPEGSVSTLKIQRTERGDSAVYLCASSSRGPGMGGELFFGEGSRLTVL.